This entry features one T cell receptor beta chain sequence. Its antigen is as yet unknown. The data are from a study of cytomegalovirus exposure and HLA in healthy donors. The donors gave bone marrow, and they were healthy. It was with 60 Vbeta and 13 Jbeta primers that the PCR ran. Libraries were prepared by immunoSEQ multiplex PCR; TCRdb keeps only in-frame clonotypes and omits some of them. The table records about 100,000 clones, 75% to 85% of them present only once. The germline CDR1 and CDR2 sequences are WSHSY and SAAADI. V was pared by 4 bases and J by 9 bases, with 16 bases between. The CDR3 consists of 15 residues. Study results and caveats: Reportedly, a later analysis found an Asian-associated ancestry cluster had fewer N-insertions than the approximately 700-donor mean. It was in a later analysis that TCR association rates were seen to vary by HLA locus, highest for DRB1 and lowest for HLA-C.

The chain uses TRBV10-2 and TRBJ1-6, with D unclear. Sequencing was carried out using PBMCs. The clonotype comes from a woman aged 40 to 50 in good health and CMV-seronegative. The CDR3 loop is CASSVRETKGSPLHF. CDR3 coding DNA: TGCGCCAGCAGTGTCCGGGAAACTAAAGGTTCACCCCTCCACTTT.